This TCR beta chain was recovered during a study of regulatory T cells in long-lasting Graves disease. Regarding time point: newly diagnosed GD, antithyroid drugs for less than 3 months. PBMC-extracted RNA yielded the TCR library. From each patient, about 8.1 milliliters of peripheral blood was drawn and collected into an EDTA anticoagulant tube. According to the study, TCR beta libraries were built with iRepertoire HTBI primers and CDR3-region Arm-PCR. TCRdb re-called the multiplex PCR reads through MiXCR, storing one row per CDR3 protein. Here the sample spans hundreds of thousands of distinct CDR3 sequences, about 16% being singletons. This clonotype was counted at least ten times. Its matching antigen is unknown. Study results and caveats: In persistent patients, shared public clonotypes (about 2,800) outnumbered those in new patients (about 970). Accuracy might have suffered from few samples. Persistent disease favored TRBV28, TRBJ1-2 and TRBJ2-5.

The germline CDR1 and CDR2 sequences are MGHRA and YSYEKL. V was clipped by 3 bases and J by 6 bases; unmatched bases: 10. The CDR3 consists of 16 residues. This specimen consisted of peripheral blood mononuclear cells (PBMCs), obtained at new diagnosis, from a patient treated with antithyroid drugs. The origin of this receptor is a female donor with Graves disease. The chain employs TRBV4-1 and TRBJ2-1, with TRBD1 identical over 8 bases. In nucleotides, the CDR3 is TGCGCCAGCAGCCACCCCGGACAGGGATCAATCAATGAGCAGTTCTTC. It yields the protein CASSHPGQGSINEQFF.